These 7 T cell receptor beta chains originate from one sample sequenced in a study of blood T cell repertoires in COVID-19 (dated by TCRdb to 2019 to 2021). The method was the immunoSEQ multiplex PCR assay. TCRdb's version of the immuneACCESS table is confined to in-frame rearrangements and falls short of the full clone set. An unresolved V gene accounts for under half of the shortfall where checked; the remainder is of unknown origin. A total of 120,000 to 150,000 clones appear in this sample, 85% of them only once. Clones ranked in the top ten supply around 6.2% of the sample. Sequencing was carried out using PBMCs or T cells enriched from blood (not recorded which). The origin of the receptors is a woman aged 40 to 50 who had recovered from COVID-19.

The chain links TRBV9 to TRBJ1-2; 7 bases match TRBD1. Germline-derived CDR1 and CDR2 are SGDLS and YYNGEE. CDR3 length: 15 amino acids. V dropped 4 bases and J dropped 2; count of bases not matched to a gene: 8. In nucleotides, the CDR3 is TGTGCCAGCAGCTACCGGGACAGCGCCAACTATGGCTACACCTTC. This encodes CASSYRDSANYGYTF.

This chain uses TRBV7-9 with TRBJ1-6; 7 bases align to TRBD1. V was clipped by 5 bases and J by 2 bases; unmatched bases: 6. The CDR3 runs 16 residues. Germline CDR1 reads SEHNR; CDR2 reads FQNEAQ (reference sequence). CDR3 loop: CASSPGTVTYNSPLHF. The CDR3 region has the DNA TGTGCCAGCAGCCCTGGGACAGTGACCTATAATTCACCCCTCCACTTT.

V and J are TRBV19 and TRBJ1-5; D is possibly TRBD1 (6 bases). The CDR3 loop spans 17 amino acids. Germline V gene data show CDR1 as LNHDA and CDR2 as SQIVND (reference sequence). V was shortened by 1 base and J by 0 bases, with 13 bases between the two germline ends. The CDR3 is CASSIVWDTISNQPQHF. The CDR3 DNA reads TGTGCCAGTAGTATAGTTTGGGACACAATTAGCAATCAGCCCCAGCATTTT.

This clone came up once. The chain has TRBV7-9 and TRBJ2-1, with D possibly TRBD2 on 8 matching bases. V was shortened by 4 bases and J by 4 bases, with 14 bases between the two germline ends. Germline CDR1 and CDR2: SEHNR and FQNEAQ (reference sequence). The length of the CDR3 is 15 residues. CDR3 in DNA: TGTGCCAGCAGCTCGGGGGGGACAGAATACAATGAGCAGTTCTTC. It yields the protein CASSSGGTEYNEQFF. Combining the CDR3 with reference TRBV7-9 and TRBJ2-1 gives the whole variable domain DTGVSQNPRHKITKRGQNVTFRCDPISEHNRLYWYRQTLGQGPEFLTYFQNEAQLEKSRLLSDRFSAERPKGSFSTLEIQRTEQGDSAMYLCASSSGGTEYNEQFFGPGTRLTVL.

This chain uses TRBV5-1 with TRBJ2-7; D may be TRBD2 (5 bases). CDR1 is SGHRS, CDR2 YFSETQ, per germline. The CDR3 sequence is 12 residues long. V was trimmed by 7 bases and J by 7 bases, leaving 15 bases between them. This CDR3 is CASGSSAGEQYF. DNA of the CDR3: TGCGCCAGCGGCTCCTCTGCGGGTGAGCAGTACTTC.

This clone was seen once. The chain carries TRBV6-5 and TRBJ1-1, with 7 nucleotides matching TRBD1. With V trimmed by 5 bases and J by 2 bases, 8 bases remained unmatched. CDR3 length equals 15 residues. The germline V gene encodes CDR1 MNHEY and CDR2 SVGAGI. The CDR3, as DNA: TGTGCCAGCAGTAAGGACAGGAGAATCAACACTGAAGCTTTCTTT. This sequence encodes CASSKDRRINTEAFF.

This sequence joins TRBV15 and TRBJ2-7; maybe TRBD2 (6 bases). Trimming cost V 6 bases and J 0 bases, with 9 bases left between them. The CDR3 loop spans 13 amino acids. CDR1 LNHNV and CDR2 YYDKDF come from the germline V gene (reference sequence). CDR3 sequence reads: CATSLATSYEQYF. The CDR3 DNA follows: TGTGCCACCAGTCTAGCGACCTCCTACGAGCAGTACTTC. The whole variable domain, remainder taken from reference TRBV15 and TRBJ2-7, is DAMVIQNPRYQVTQFGKPVTLSCSQTLNHNVMYWYQQKSSQAPKLLFHYYDKDFNNEADTPDNFQSRRPNTSFCFLDIRSPGLGDTAMYLCATSLATSYEQYFGPGTRLTVT.